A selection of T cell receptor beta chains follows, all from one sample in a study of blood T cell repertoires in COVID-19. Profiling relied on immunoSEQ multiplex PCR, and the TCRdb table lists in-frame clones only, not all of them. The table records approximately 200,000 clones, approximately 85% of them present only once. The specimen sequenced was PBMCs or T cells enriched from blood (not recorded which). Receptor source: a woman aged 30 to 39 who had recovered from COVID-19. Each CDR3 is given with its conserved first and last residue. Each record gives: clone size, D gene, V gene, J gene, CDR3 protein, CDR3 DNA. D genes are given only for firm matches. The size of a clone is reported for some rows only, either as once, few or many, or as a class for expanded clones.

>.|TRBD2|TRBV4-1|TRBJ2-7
CASSQEVGGSGSSYEQYF
TGCGCCAGCAGCCAAGAGGTGGGCGGTAGCGGGAGCTCCTACGAGCAGTACTTC
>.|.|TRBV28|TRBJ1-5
CASSTQNGLIPYSNQPQHF
TGTGCCAGCAGTACCCAAAACGGACTGATCCCATATAGCAATCAGCCCCAGCATTTT
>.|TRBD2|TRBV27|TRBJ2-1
CASSFGLAGGGEQFF
TGTGCCAGCAGTTTCGGACTAGCGGGAGGCGGTGAGCAGTTCTTC
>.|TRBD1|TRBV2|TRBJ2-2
CASKFPGQGALGTGELFF
TGTGCCAGCAAATTTCCGGGACAGGGGGCGCTAGGCACCGGGGAGCTGTTTTTT
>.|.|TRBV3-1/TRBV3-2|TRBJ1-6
CASSQDRKLGGSYNSPLHF
TGTGCCAGCAGCCAAGATAGAAAGTTAGGGGGTTCCTATAATTCACCCCTCCACTTT
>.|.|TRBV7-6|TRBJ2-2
CASRPGAGELFF
TGTGCCAGCAGACCAGGGGCCGGGGAGCTGTTTTTT
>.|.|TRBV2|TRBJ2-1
CASHGGEQFF
TGTGCCAGTCACGGGGGTGAGCAGTTCTTC
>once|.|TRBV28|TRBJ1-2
CASSLRQLYGYTF
TGTGCCAGCAGTTTGCGGCAGCTCTATGGCTACACCTTC
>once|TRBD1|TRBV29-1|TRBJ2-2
CSARTGATGELFF
TGCAGCGCAAGGACAGGGGCTACCGGGGAGCTGTTTTTT
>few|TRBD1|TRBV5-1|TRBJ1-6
CASSPQIPGQSSSPLHF
TGCGCCAGCAGCCCCCAGATTCCGGGACAGTCGTCTTCACCCCTCCACTTT
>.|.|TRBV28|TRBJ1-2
CASSGWEGPLISDGYTF
TGTGCCAGCTCCGGGTGGGAGGGGCCCCTCATCAGCGATGGCTACACCTTC
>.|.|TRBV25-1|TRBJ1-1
CASSDQGLMNTEAFF
TGTGCCAGCAGTGACCAGGGACTTATGAACACTGAAGCTTTCTTT
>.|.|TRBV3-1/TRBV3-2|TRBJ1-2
CASSQDERASGHGYTF
TGTGCCAGCAGCCAAGATGAGCGGGCCTCTGGGCATGGCTATACCTTC
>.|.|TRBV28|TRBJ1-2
CATQGSNGYTF
TGTGCCACCCAGGGTAGTAATGGCTACACCTTC
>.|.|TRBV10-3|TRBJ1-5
CAISAGGLRRGSNQPQHF
TGTGCCATCAGTGCGGGAGGGTTGCGGAGAGGAAGCAATCAGCCCCAGCATTTT
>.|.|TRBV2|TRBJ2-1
CASNWAGSGNEQFF
TGTGCCAGCAACTGGGCAGGGTCAGGGAATGAGCAGTTCTTC
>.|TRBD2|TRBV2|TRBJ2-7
CANPQREGYYEQYF
TGTGCCAACCCACAGCGGGAGGGCTACTACGAGCAGTACTTC
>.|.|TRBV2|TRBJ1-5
CASSGQGNQPQHF
TGTGCCAGCAGTGGTCAGGGCAATCAGCCCCAGCATTTT
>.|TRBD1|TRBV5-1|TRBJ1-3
CASSPHGQGTPGNTIYF
TGCGCCAGCAGCCCTCACGGACAGGGGACCCCTGGAAACACCATATATTTT
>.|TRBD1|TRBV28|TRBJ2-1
CASSETRGFHEQFF
TGTGCCAGCAGTGAAACCAGGGGGTTTCATGAGCAGTTCTTC
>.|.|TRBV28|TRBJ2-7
CASTRTDLRSDEQYF
TGTGCCAGCACCCGAACAGACCTTAGAAGTGACGAGCAGTACTTC
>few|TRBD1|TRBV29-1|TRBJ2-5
CSVDRGRETQYF
TGCAGCGTAGACAGGGGGCGAGAGACCCAGTACTTC
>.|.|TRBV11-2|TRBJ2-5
CASSVRGFPGRETQYF
TGTGCCAGCAGCGTCCGGGGATTCCCAGGACGAGAGACCCAGTACTTC
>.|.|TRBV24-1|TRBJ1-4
CATSDTDEKLFF
TGTGCCACCAGTGACACTGATGAAAAACTGTTTTTT
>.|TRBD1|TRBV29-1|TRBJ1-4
CSVGDRANEKLFF
TGCAGCGTTGGGGACAGAGCTAATGAAAAACTGTTTTTT
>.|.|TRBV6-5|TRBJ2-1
CASSYSTANEQFF
TGTGCCAGCAGTTACTCAACTGCGAATGAGCAGTTCTTC
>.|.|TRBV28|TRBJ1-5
CASSSRGNQPQHF
TGTGCCAGCAGTTCGCGAGGTAATCAGCCCCAGCATTTT
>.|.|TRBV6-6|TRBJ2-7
CASTYGDTYYEQYF
TGTGCCAGCACCTATGGGGACACGTACTACGAGCAGTACTTC
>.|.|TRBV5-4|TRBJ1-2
CAISVSSNYGYTF
TGTGCCATCTCCGTGAGTTCTAACTATGGCTACACCTTC
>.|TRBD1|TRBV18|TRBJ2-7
CASSPPPGTGQYEQYF
TGTGCCAGCTCACCGCCTCCCGGGACAGGGCAATACGAGCAGTACTTC
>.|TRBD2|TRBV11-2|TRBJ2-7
CASSRLAGTLTYEQYF
TGTGCCAGCAGCCGTCTAGCGGGGACCCTCACCTACGAGCAGTACTTC
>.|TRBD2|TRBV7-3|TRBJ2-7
CASSSSGKHEQYF
TGTGCCAGCAGCTCCAGCGGGAAACACGAGCAGTACTTC
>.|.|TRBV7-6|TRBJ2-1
CASSRGTGYNEQFF
TGTGCCAGCAGCCGGGGGACTGGCTACAATGAGCAGTTCTTC
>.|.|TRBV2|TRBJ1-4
CASSGAVSSTNEKLFF
TGTGCCAGCAGTGGGGCAGTTTCATCAACTAATGAAAAACTGTTTTTT
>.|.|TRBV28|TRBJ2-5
CASRNRGLEETQYF
TGTGCCAGCAGAAATAGGGGGTTAGAGGAGACCCAGTACTTC
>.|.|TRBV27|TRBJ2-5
CASSSVARDQETQYF
TGTGCCAGCAGTTCCGTCGCTAGAGACCAAGAGACCCAGTACTTC
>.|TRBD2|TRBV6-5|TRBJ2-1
CASRLGLAMGEQFF
TGTGCCAGCAGATTGGGACTAGCGATGGGTGAGCAGTTCTTC
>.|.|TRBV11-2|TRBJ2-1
CASSMDYINNEQFF
TGTGCCAGCAGCATGGACTACATCAACAATGAGCAGTTCTTC